Listed below are T cell receptor beta chains from one sample, sequenced in a study of CD8 T cells in ankylosing spondylitis. TCRdb used MiXCR to reprocess the 5' RACE reads, holding one entry per CDR3 protein. The table lists 150,000 or so distinct CDR3 sequences, roughly 12% of them singletons. The sequenced sample was blood, either unsorted or a sorted T cell fraction (not recorded which). These receptors were obtained from a male donor with ankylosing spondylitis or in good health (not recorded which). The CDR3 runs from the conserved cysteine through the conserved F or W. Fields, in order: D gene, clone size, J gene, V gene, CDR3 DNA, CDR3 protein. The D gene is left open where the match is weak. Some rows have no size entry. The others give once, few or many, or a class for an expanded clone.

D: NA; size: many; J: TRBJ1-1; V: TRBV12-3/TRBV12-4; DNA: TGTGCCAGCAGTCTCCGGGGACTGAACACTGAAGCTTTCTTT; CDR3: CASSLRGLNTEAFF
D: NA; size: few; J: TRBJ1-1; V: TRBV5-1; DNA: TGCGCCAGCAGCCCGGATGGGACCACCTTCTCTGAAGCTTTCTTT; CDR3: CASSPDGTTFSEAFF
D: NA; size: few; J: TRBJ1-6; V: TRBV11-2; DNA: TGTGCCAGCGCTGAACGGAGTAATTCACCCCTCCACTTT; CDR3: CASAERSNSPLHF
D: TRBD1; size: NA; J: TRBJ2-7; V: TRBV12-3/TRBV12-4; DNA: TGTGCCAGCACCACCGACAGGGCCAACGAGCAGTACTTC; CDR3: CASTTDRANEQYF
D: NA; size: many; J: TRBJ1-1; V: TRBV10-3; DNA: TGTGCCATCAGCCCTGGTCACACTGAAGCTTTCTTT; CDR3: CAISPGHTEAFF
D: TRBD1; size: many; J: TRBJ1-3; V: TRBV9; DNA: TGTGCCAGCAGCGCGACAGGGGAGTCGGGAAACACCATATATTTT; CDR3: CASSATGESGNTIYF
D: NA; size: few; J: TRBJ1-3; V: TRBV27; DNA: TGTGCCAGCAGGCGGGGCTCCGGCGGAAACACCATATATTTT; CDR3: CASRRGSGGNTIYF
D: TRBD1; size: few; J: TRBJ2-3; V: TRBV20-1; DNA: TGCAGTGCAAGCAATTCAAGGGGGCCTACCTTACTTACAGATACGCAGTATTTT; CDR3: CSASNSRGPTLLTDTQYF
D: NA; size: few; J: TRBJ2-7; V: TRBV7-2; DNA: TGTGCCAGCAGCCAAGGACAGCTCTCATCCTACGAGCAGTACTTC; CDR3: CASSQGQLSSYEQYF
D: NA; size: few; J: TRBJ2-5; V: TRBV5-1; DNA: TGCGCCAGCAGCACCCCGGGCCGAACGCAAGAGACCCAGTACTTC; CDR3: CASSTPGRTQETQYF
D: TRBD1; size: few; J: TRBJ1-2; V: TRBV20-1; DNA: TGCAGTGCTCGTCCCGGGACAGCCCTCTATGGCTACACCTTC; CDR3: CSARPGTALYGYTF
D: NA; size: NA; J: TRBJ2-3; V: TRBV3-1; DNA: TGTGCCAGCAGCCAAGATTACTGGGCCGACACAGATACGCAGTATTTT; CDR3: CASSQDYWADTDTQYF
D: NA; size: many; J: TRBJ1-4; V: TRBV27; DNA: TGTGCCAGCAGTTTATGGAAGGGGCGAGAAAAACTGTTTTTT; CDR3: CASSLWKGREKLFF
D: TRBD2; size: many; J: TRBJ2-3; V: TRBV29-1; DNA: TGCAGCGTTGTTGAGCGGGGAGATTTCACAGATACGCAGTATTTT; CDR3: CSVVERGDFTDTQYF